Each of the 24 T cell receptor beta chains below was sequenced from the same sample in a study of blood T cell repertoires in COVID-19. Data came from immunoSEQ multiplex PCR; TCRdb stores just in-frame clones and leaves some out. The sample holds fewer than 200,000 clones, 85% to 90% seen once. The specimen was peripheral blood. Source of these receptors: a man aged 45 to 65 who had recovered from COVID-19.

V and J are TRBV25-1 and TRBJ2-7, with 9 bases fitting TRBD1. The germline gives CDR1 MGHDK, CDR2 SYGVNS. V shed 2 bases, J shed 4 bases, and the junction held 9 bases outside the gene matches. The CDR3 sequence is 16 residues long. The CDR3 region has the DNA TGTGCCAGCAGTGAACGCACAGGGGGCGCGGGATACGAGCAGTACTTC. This sequence encodes CASSERTGGAGYEQYF.

DNA for the CDR3: TGCGCCAGCAGCTCCAGACAGGGCGGAAACATTCAGTACTTC. Translation: CASSSRQGGNIQYF. The chain carries TRBV5-1 and TRBJ2-4; TRBD1 agrees at 7 bases. Germline CDR1 and CDR2: SGHRS and YFSETQ. This CDR3 is 14 amino acids long. V shed 3 bases, J shed 6 bases, and the junction held 6 bases outside the gene matches.

The genes are TRBV7-3 and TRBJ2-3; TRBD2 matches 9 bases. This CDR3 region has 17 residues. Per the germline V gene, CDR1 is SGHTA and CDR2 is FQGTGA. Trimming took 5 bases from V and 1 from J; bases not matched to a gene: 10. The CDR3 loop is CASSPRGSGSGTDTQYF. CDR3 sequence (DNA): TGTGCCAGCAGCCCCCGCGGTAGCGGGAGTGGCACAGATACGCAGTATTTT.

The genes are TRBV7-2 and TRBJ2-1, with 9 bases that match TRBD1. This CDR3 has 17 residues. Germline values: CDR1 SGHTA, CDR2 FQGNSA. V shed 2 bases, J shed 7 bases, and the junction held 12 bases outside the gene matches. The CDR3 nucleotides read TGTGCCAGCAGCTTAAGAGTAGGGGACAGGGTGAGAAATGAGCAGTTCTTC. This gives the protein CASSLRVGDRVRNEQFF.

The chain couples TRBV7-2 to TRBJ1-5, with 8 nucleotides matching TRBD1. CDR1 SGHTA and CDR2 FQGNSA come from the germline V gene. The length of the CDR3 is 14 residues. Trimming at V came to 6 bases and at J to 4 bases, leaving 5 bases not matched to a gene. CDR3 loop: CASSWRQGNQPQHF. The CDR3 DNA reads as TGTGCCAGCAGTTGGCGACAGGGGAATCAGCCCCAGCATTTT.

The chain links TRBV25-1 to TRBJ2-7, with 9 nucleotides matching TRBD1. The CDR3 contains 13 residues. Germline V gene sequence: CDR1 MGHDK, CDR2 SYGVNS. Trimming at V came to 6 bases and at J to 0 bases, leaving 0 bases not matched to a gene. This CDR3 is CASRTGGSYEQYF. CDR3 in DNA: TGTGCCAGCAGGACAGGGGGCTCCTACGAGCAGTACTTC.

The chain links TRBV7-9 to TRBJ2-7; D possibly corresponds to TRBD2 (5 bases). CDR3 length: 16 amino acids. Germline V CDR1 and CDR2: SEHNR, FQNEAQ (reference sequence). The V end lost 2 bases, the J end lost 4 bases, and 18 bases lay between the germline ends. The CDR3 is CASSLIRGLDSYEQYF. The CDR3 region has the DNA TGTGCCAGCAGCTTAATACGAGGGTTAGATAGTTACGAGCAGTACTTC. Full variable domain (outside the CDR3, taken from reference TRBV7-9 and TRBJ2-7): DTGVSQNPRHKITKRGQNVTFRCDPISEHNRLYWYRQTLGQGPEFLTYFQNEAQLEKSRLLSDRFSAERPKGSFSTLEIQRTEQGDSAMYLCASSLIRGLDSYEQYFGPGTRLTVT.

The chain joins TRBV5-3 to TRBJ2-1; 15 bases fit TRBD2. TRBV5-3 is classed as an ORF, of uncertain function. This CDR3 has 17 residues. After removal of 3 bases from V and 6 bases from J, the junction contained 7 bases not matched to a gene. In DNA, the CDR3 is TGTGCCAGAAGCTGTGAAAGGACTAGCGGGAGGGCCAATGAGCAGTTCTTC. Its translation is CARSCERTSGRANEQFF.

The chain couples TRBV7-6 to TRBJ2-5; 11 nucleotides line up with TRBD2. This CDR3 contains 16 residues. The J segment lost 4 bases and the V segment lost 6 bases, leaving 10 bases of the junction unmatched. Looked up from germline, CDR1 is SGHVS and CDR2 is FNYEAQ. The CDR3 DNA reads as TGTGCCAGCAGTTACGACCCCGGACTAGCGGGAGAGACCCAGTACTTC. It specifies CASSYDPGLAGETQYF. The whole variable domain, remainder taken from reference TRBV7-6 and TRBJ2-5, is GAGVSQSPRYKVTKRGQDVALRCDPISGHVSLYWYRQALGQGPEFLTYFNYEAQQDKSGLPNDRFSAERPEGSISTLTIQRTEQRDSAMYRCASSYDPGLAGETQYFGPGTRLLVL.

The chain uses TRBV28 and TRBJ1-2; 11 bases align to TRBD1. The V segment lost 5 bases and the J segment 2 bases; nucleotides outside the gene matches: 1. CDR3 length: 14 amino acids. CDR1 is MDHEN, CDR2 SYDVKM, per germline. The CDR3 region is CASSRDRGNYGYTF. The DNA for the CDR3 is TGTGCCAGCAGTCGGGACAGGGGGAACTATGGCTACACCTTC.

The gene calls are TRBV27 and TRBJ1-1; unclear D gene. The CDR3 is 14 amino acids. V gave up 6 bases and J gave up 0 bases, with 11 bases separating them. Germline V gene lookup returns CDR1 MNHEY and CDR2 SMNVEV (reference sequence). The CDR3 DNA reads TGTGCCAGCAGGCGACACGGCATGAACACTGAAGCTTTCTTT. This sequence encodes CASRRHGMNTEAFF.

The V and J genes are TRBV30 and TRBJ1-6; D is unclear. The CDR3 sequence is 13 residues long. Germline loops: CDR1 GTSNPN, CDR2 SVGIG (reference sequence). V lost 2 bases and J lost 7, with 9 bases in between. Here the CDR3 reads CAWSTIWNSPLHF. Written as DNA, the CDR3 is TGTGCCTGGAGTACTATATGGAATTCACCCCTCCACTTT.

This clone appeared a single time. V is TRBV19 and J is TRBJ1-2; 9 nucleotides match TRBD1. With V trimmed by 4 bases and J by 8 bases, 8 bases remained unmatched. The CDR3 is made up of 14 amino acids. The germline V gene encodes CDR1 LNHDA and CDR2 SQIVND (reference sequence). This chain's CDR3 is CASSTNRGLGGYTF. CDR3 DNA: TGTGCCAGTAGTACCAACAGGGGGCTCGGGGGCTACACCTTC.

The chain combines TRBV11-2 with TRBJ1-1, with a possible D match to TRBD1 (5 bases). The CDR3 spans 13 residues. Trimming shortened V by 6 bases and J by 5 bases, and 13 bases separated the two germline ends. Germline CDR1 is SGHAT and CDR2 is FQNNGV. The CDR3 sequence: CASRGGTGTEAFF. The CDR3 DNA reads TGTGCCAGCAGAGGCGGGACTGGGACTGAAGCTTTCTTT.

This chain connects TRBV7-3 to TRBJ2-2; 8 positions agree with TRBD2. This CDR3 has 17 amino acids. Germline V gene data show CDR1 as SGHTA and CDR2 as FQGTGA. Losses at the gene ends were 6 bases for V and 8 bases for J; bases not matched to a gene: 17. The CDR3 DNA is TGTGCCAGCAGTCTTTCCCCTTCCAGCGGGAGTATAGGGGAGCTGTTTTTT. Its protein is CASSLSPSSGSIGELFF.

This clone was observed a single time. The chain combines TRBV5-1 with TRBJ1-5; TRBD1 matches 8 bases. The junction had 0 bases not matched to a gene; V was cut back by 0 bases and J by 4 bases. CDR1 is SGHRS and CDR2 is YFSETQ in the germline V gene. The CDR3 covers 14 residues. The CDR3 protein is CASSLDRGNQPQHF. The CDR3 DNA reads TGCGCCAGCAGCTTGGACAGGGGGAATCAGCCCCAGCATTTT.

In its sample, this clone was seen once. The chain links TRBV3-1 (or the pseudogene TRBV3-2) to TRBJ1-1; TRBD1 is a possible D gene (5 bases). Trimming removed 1 base at V and 7 bases at J, with 7 bases between. Germline V gene lookup returns CDR1 LGHDT and CDR2 YNNKEL (reference sequence). The CDR3 spans 12 residues. DNA of the CDR3: TGTGCCAGCAGCCAAGGGGGACTTGAAGCTTTCTTT. Its translation is CASSQGGLEAFF.

This clone has just a few counts. The chain recombines TRBV7-9 with TRBJ1-2; possible D gene TRBD1, 6 bases. V shed 1 base and J shed 8 bases, with 11 bases lying between them. The CDR3 consists of 13 residues. Per germline, CDR1 SEHNR and CDR2 FQNEAQ (reference sequence). CDR3 DNA: TGTGCCAGCAGCTTAGGCGCGGGGGCCGGCTACACCTTC. It codes for CASSLGAGAGYTF. The whole variable domain, filled in from reference TRBV7-9 and TRBJ1-2, reads DTGVSQNPRHKITKRGQNVTFRCDPISEHNRLYWYRQTLGQGPEFLTYFQNEAQLEKSRLLSDRFSAERPKGSFSTLEIQRTEQGDSAMYLCASSLGAGAGYTFGSGTRLTVV.

This sequence joins TRBV18 and TRBJ2-1; 10 positions agree with TRBD2. Germline assignment: CDR1 KGHSH and CDR2 LQKENI. Trimming at V came to 5 bases and at J to 4 bases, leaving 8 bases not matched to a gene. The CDR3 consists of 16 residues. CDR3 protein: CASSAWTSGKYNEQFF. In DNA, the CDR3 is TGTGCCAGCTCAGCCTGGACTAGCGGAAAATACAATGAGCAGTTCTTC.

CDR3 nucleotides: TGTGCCAGCAGCCAACAGGGTAGTCAGAGCTCTGAAGCTTTCTTT. Its protein product is CASSQQGSQSSEAFF. The genes are TRBV6-2 or TRBV6-3 and TRBJ1-1; tentative D call: TRBD1 (6 bases). The V gene lost 6 bases and the J gene lost 6 bases, with 20 bases spanning the gap. The CDR3 is made up of 15 amino acids. In germline, CDR1 is MNHEY, CDR2 SVGEGT.

This clone showed up just a few times. This chain uses TRBV4-2 with TRBJ1-1, with 7 bases that match TRBD1. From germline, CDR1 is LGHNA and CDR2 YNFKEQ. The V and J ends lost 4 bases and 0 bases, in that order; junction bases with no gene match: 5. The CDR3 is 15 amino acids. The CDR3, as DNA: TGTGCCAGCAGCCTGGAAACAGGGGTGAACACTGAAGCTTTCTTT. Its translation is CASSLETGVNTEAFF.

The gene calls are TRBV6-5 and TRBJ2-7; D might be TRBD1 (6 bases). CDR1 is MNHEY and CDR2 is SVGAGI in the germline V gene. V was trimmed by 6 bases and J by 6 bases, leaving 12 bases between them. The CDR3 is made up of 12 amino acids. This chain's CDR3 is CASSLQGLEQYF. The CDR3 region has the DNA TGTGCCAGCAGCCTACAGGGTCTCGAGCAGTACTTC.

The chain uses TRBV19 and TRBJ1-4, with a weak D call TRBD1 (6 bases). Trimming cost V 5 bases and J 7 bases, with 14 bases left between them. Germline assignment: CDR1 LNHDA and CDR2 SQIVND (reference sequence). The CDR3 spans 14 residues. Here the CDR3 reads CASSVQGSGEKLFF. DNA for the CDR3: TGTGCCAGTAGTGTCCAGGGGTCGGGTGAAAAACTGTTTTTT.

This rearrangement joins TRBV18 to TRBJ1-2, with 8 bases lining up with TRBD1. There are 15 residues in the CDR3. V lost 2 bases and J lost 2; bases outside the gene matches: 4. CDR1 KGHSH and CDR2 LQKENI come from the germline V gene. The chain's CDR3 is CASSPTQGGNYGYTF. The CDR3 nucleotides are TGTGCCAGCTCACCAACACAGGGGGGCAACTATGGCTACACCTTC.